The clone carrying this T cell receptor beta chain was seen many times. Its antigen is not identified. This record belongs to a study of T cells in Graves' hyperthyroidism and ophthalmopathy. Study in general: Peripheral blood samples were taken at initial diagnosis, prior to any treatment. Overall study findings and caveats: A median around 6 months before onset, the model predicted ophthalmopathy. Most clonotypes expanded in thyroid above 0.001 were likewise present in blood.

Participants, patients aged 18 to 65, had newly diagnosed hyperthyroidism with a duration under 2 months. Trimming shortened V by 2 bases and J by 4 bases, and 9 bases separated the two germline ends. CDR1 and CDR2 from the germline V gene are SGHDT and YYEEEE. The CDR3 is 14 amino acids. RNA transcripts were the template for amplifying TCR beta CDR3 regions. Carried out on the TCR CDR3, a first-round RT-PCR used the HTBI primer set. TCRdb reprocessed the multiplex PCR reads with MiXCR, giving one entry per CDR3 protein. The repertoire holds 300,000 to 400,000 distinct CDR3 sequences, with approximately 13% as singletons.

V is TRBV5-6 and J is TRBJ1-4, with D tentatively TRBD1 (6 bases). Input material: blood. This TCR was recovered from a young woman with Graves' hyperthyroidism. The CDR3 nucleotides are TGTGCCAGCAGCTTAGGGACAAGTAATGAAAAACTGTTTTTT. Amino acid sequence: CASSLGTSNEKLFF.